This T cell receptor (beta chain) appears in the sequencing data of a study of tissue T cells after allogeneic stem cell transplantation. The study's findings and limits: Motif-based clustering found tissue-specific repertoire signatures shared across patients, though few clones were shared. Which tissue TCRs were alloreactive or antigen-specific was not determined. Some clones might be persisting host cells. Tissue-detected TCR repertoire was only partly captured by blood and spleen T cells.

CDR3 sequences, V/J genes, frequencies and template counts came from survey-depth TCRbeta sequencing. Profiled with immunoSEQ multiplex PCR; TCRdb holds only in-frame clones, not every one. Among about 20,000 clones listed, just over 70% were seen once. CDR3 length: 16 residues. Per germline, CDR1 NNHNN and CDR2 SYGAGS (reference sequence). V lost 0 bases to trimming and J lost 2 bases; unmatched junction nucleotides: 4. This clone was picked up one time. Its antigen is undetermined. Genes here carry mouse names. The read ends 1 residue early relative to the CDR3; the germline J gene fills the gap. Sequenced: spleen. This sequence joins TRBV13-2 and TRBJ1-3; TRBD1 matches 8 bases. This receptor was obtained from a female BALB/c mouse in good health. The strain's MHC haplotype is H2-d. Incomplete CDR3 DNA: TGTGCCAGCGGTGATGGGACAGGGACGACTGGAAATACGCTCTAT. Encoded protein: CASGDGTGTTGNTLY. The full CDR3 protein is CASGDGTGTTGNTLYF.